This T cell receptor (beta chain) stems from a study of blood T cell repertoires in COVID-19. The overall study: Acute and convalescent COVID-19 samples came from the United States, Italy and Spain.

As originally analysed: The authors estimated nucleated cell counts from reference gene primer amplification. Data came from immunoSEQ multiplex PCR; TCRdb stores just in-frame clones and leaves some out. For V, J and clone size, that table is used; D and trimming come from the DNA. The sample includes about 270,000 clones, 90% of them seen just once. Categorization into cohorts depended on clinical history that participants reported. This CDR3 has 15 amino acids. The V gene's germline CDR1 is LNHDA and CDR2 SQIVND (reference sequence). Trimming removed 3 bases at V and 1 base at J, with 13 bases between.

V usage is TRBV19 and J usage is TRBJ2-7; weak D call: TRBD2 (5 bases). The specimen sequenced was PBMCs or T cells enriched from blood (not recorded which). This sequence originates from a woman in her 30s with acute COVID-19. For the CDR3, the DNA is TGTGCCAGTAGTATGGTTCTTAGCGTATCCTACGAGCAGTACTTC. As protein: CASSMVLSVSYEQYF. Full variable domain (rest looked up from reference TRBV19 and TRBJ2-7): DGGITQSPKYLFRKEGQNVTLSCEQNLNHDAMYWYRQDPGQGLRLIYYSQIVNDFQKGDIAEGYSVSREKKESFPLTVTSAQKNPTAFYLCASSMVLSVSYEQYFGPGTRLTVT.